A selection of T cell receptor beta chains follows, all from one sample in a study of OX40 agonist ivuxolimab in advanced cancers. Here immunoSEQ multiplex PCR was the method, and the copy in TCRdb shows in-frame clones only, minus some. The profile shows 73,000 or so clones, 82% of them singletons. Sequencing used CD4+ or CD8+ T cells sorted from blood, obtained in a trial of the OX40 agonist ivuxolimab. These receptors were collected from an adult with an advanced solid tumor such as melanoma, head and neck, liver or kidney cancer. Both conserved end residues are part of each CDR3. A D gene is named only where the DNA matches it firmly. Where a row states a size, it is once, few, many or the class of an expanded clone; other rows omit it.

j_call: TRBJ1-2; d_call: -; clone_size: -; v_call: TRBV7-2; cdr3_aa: CASSNMGMGLNGYTF; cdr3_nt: TGTGCCAGCAGCAATATGGGGATGGGGCTGAATGGCTACACCTTC
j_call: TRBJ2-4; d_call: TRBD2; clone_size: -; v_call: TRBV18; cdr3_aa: CASSPSLAALLAKNIQYF; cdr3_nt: TGTGCCAGCTCACCGTCGCTAGCGGCGCTATTAGCCAAAAACATTCAGTACTTC
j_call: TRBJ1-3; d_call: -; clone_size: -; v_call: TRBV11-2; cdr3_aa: CASSLGMPGNTIYF; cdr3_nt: TGTGCCAGCAGCTTAGGTATGCCTGGAAACACCATATATTTT
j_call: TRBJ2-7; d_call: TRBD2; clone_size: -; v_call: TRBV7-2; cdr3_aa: CASRGRLAGSEQYF; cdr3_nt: TGTGCCAGCAGAGGGAGACTAGCGGGATCCGAGCAGTACTTC
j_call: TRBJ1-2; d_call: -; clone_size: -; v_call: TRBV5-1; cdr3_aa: CASSLVLKTPSNYGYTF; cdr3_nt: TGCGCCAGCAGCTTGGTTCTGAAAACACCCTCTAACTATGGCTACACCTTC
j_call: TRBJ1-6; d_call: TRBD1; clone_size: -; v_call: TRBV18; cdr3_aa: CASSPLGGANSPLHF; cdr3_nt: TGTGCCAGCTCACCCTTAGGGGGCGCCAATTCACCCCTCCACTTT
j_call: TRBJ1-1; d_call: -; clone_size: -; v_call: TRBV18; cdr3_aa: CASSPALGEAFF; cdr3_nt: TGTGCCAGCTCACCCGCCCTGGGTGAAGCTTTCTTT
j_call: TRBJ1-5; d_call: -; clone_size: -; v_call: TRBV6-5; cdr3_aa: CASSYLGSNQPQHF; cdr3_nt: TGTGCCAGCAGTTACTTAGGGAGCAATCAGCCCCAGCATTTT
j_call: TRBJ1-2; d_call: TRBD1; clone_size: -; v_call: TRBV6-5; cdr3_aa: CASRMRDSYGYTF; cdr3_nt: TGTGCCAGCAGAATGAGGGACAGCTATGGCTACACCTTC
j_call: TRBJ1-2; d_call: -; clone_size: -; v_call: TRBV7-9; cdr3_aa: CASKVEAATDGYTF; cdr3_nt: TGTGCCAGCAAGGTTGAGGCAGCAACAGACGGCTACACCTTC
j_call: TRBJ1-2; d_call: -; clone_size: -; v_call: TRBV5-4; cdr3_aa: CASSPLDRGRGYTF; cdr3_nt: TGTGCCAGCAGCCCCTTGGATAGGGGCCGGGGCTACACCTTC
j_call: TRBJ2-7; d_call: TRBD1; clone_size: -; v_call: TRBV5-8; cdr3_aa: CASSLGDRGMHEQYF; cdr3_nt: TGTGCCAGCAGCTTGGGGGACAGGGGTATGCACGAGCAGTACTTC
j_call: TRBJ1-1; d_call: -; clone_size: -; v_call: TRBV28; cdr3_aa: CASSSTPGTEAFF; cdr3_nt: TGTGCCAGCAGCTCGACACCGGGGACTGAAGCTTTCTTT
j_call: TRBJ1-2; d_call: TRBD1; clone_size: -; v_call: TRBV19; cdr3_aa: CASSIDGRGANGYTF; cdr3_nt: TGTGCCAGTAGTATAGATGGCAGGGGGGCGAATGGCTACACCTTC
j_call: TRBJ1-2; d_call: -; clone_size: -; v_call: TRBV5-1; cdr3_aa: CASSLTPVYGYTF; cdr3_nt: TGCGCCAGCAGCTTGACACCCGTCTATGGCTACACCTTC
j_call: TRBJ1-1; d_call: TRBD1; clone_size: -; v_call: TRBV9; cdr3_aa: CASSVRDRGRNTEAFF; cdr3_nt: TGTGCCAGCAGCGTCCGGGACAGGGGTAGGAACACTGAAGCTTTCTTT
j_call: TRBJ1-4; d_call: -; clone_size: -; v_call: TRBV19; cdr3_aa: CASSTGSGYEKLFF; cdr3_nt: TGTGCCAGTAGTACGGGTTCAGGGTATGAAAAACTGTTTTTT
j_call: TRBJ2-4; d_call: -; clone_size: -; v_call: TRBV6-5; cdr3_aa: CASSYGQGGSKNIQYF; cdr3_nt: TGTGCCAGCAGTTACGGGCAGGGGGGGTCCAAAAACATTCAGTACTTC
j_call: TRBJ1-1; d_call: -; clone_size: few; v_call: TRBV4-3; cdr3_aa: CASSQGYGDMNTEAFF; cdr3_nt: TGCGCCAGCAGCCAAGGTTACGGGGACATGAACACTGAAGCTTTCTTT
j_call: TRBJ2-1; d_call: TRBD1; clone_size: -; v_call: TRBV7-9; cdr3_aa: CASSLRTGSNEQFF; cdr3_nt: TGTGCCAGCAGCTTGAGGACAGGGTCCAATGAGCAGTTCTTC
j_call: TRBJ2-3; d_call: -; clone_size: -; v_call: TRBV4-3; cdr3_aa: CASSQDTSTDTQYF; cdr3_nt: TGCGCCAGCAGCCAAGATACCAGCACAGATACGCAGTATTTT
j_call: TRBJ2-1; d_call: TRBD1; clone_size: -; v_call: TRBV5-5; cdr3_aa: CASSLVLGQNNEQFF; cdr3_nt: TGTGCCAGCAGCTTGGTGTTGGGACAGAACAATGAGCAGTTCTTC